The 6 T cell receptor beta chains reported below all come from one sample, sequenced in a study of Ad26.COV2.S vaccination and SARS-CoV-2 variants. Only in-frame clones appear in the TCRdb table, and some are missing; sequencing was by immunoSEQ multiplex PCR. The sample shows about 460,000 clones, 89% of them seen only once. Treatment denoted: some 20 received Ad26.COV2.S at low or high dose, single or two shots; about five received placebo; per-sample allocation not given. Repertoires come from day 63 after the first vaccine or placebo injection. Sequencing was performed on peripheral blood, taken in a trial of Ad26.COV2.S vaccine versus placebo. The receptor set was obtained from a person aged 18 to 65 who received the Ad26.COV2.S COVID-19 vaccine or a placebo.

The chain employs TRBV2 and TRBJ2-7; 7 bases fit TRBD1. Trimming cost V 6 bases and J 3 bases; bases outside gene matches: 5. CDR3 size: 13 residues. Germline CDR1 is SNHLY and CDR2 is FYNNEI. The CDR3 DNA is TGTGCCAGCAGGACCGGGACAGTCTACGAGCAGTACTTC. This translates into CASRTGTVYEQYF. Drawing the rest from reference TRBV2 and TRBJ2-7, the complete variable domain is EPEVTQTPSHQVTQMGQEVILRCVPISNHLYFYWYRQILGQKVEFLVSFYNNEISEKSEIFDDQFSVERPDGSNFTLKIRSTKLEDSAMYFCASRTGTVYEQYFGPGTRLTVT.

V usage is TRBV19 and J usage is TRBJ1-5; D possibly corresponds to TRBD1 (5 bases). This CDR3 is built from 13 residues. CDR1 and CDR2 (germline): LNHDA, SQIVND (reference sequence). V lost 8 bases and J 7 bases, leaving 15 bases between the germline ends. Written as DNA, the CDR3 is TGTGCCAGTGCCCCGGGACTCACACAGCCCCAGCATTTT. This gives the protein CASAPGLTQPQHF.

V and J are TRBV6-6 and TRBJ1-2; no clear D. The V end was cut by 6 bases, the J end by 6 bases, with 23 bases between. The V gene's germline CDR1 is MNHNY and CDR2 SVGAGI (reference sequence). The CDR3 spans 16 residues. The CDR3 bases are TGTGCCAGCAGCCCCACGACTACGCCCTTAACTAATGGCTACACCTTC. It is translated as CASSPTTTPLTNGYTF.

V usage is TRBV24-1 and J usage is TRBJ2-2; D gene uncertain. The CDR3 loop spans 14 amino acids. Germline V gene sequence: CDR1 KGHDR, CDR2 SFDVKD. Trimming removed 5 bases at V and 2 bases at J, with 8 bases between. The CDR3 loop reads CATSVTGNTGELFF. The CDR3 nucleotides read TGTGCCACCAGTGTCACCGGAAACACCGGGGAGCTGTTTTTT.

The chain recombines TRBV6-5 with TRBJ2-7, with D possibly being TRBD1 (6 bases). Germline V gives CDR1 MNHEY, CDR2 SVGAGI. The CDR3 is 15 amino acids. The V end was cut by 2 bases, the J end by 2 bases, with 13 bases between. DNA of the CDR3: TGTGCCAGCAGTTACAGCCGGGACACCACCTACGAGCAGTACTTC. Its translation: CASSYSRDTTYEQYF.

The CDR3 loop is CASSVDRAYQYGYTF. CDR3 DNA sequence: TGTGCCAGCAGCGTGGACAGGGCCTACCAATATGGCTACACCTTC. The chain recombines TRBV9 with TRBJ1-2; 8 bases map to TRBD1. Germline V gene sequence: CDR1 SGDLS, CDR2 YYNGEE. The V gene end was trimmed by 2 bases and the J gene end by 5 bases; junction bases not matched to a gene: 8. The CDR3 contains 15 residues.